One and the same sample provided the 6 T cell receptor beta chains below, sequenced in a study of blood T cell repertoires in COVID-19. Repertoires were generated with immunoSEQ multiplex PCR, while TCRdb's copy carries only in-frame clones and drops some. The table shows around 240,000 clones, with 85% occurring only once. The sequencing sample was made of peripheral blood. All receptors derive from a man aged 40-49 years with acute or convalescent COVID-19.

This clone was seen a few times. The V and J genes are TRBV20-1 and TRBJ2-5; D might be TRBD2 (6 bases). Trimming cost V 5 bases and J 5 bases, with 9 bases left between them. The germline gives CDR1 DFQATT, CDR2 SNEGSKA (reference sequence). The CDR3 is 11 residues long. CDR3 residues: CSAPLAETQYF. DNA for the CDR3: TGCAGTGCTCCGCTAGCGGAGACCCAGTACTTC.

The chain uses TRBV19 and TRBJ2-7; TRBD1 agrees at 7 bases. Trimming at V came to 3 bases and at J to 4 bases, leaving 6 bases not matched to a gene. This CDR3 contains 14 residues. Germline V gives CDR1 LNHDA, CDR2 SQIVND (reference sequence). CDR3 nucleotide sequence: TGTGCCAGTAGTATCAGACTGGGACAGTACGAGCAGTACTTC. Amino acid sequence: CASSIRLGQYEQYF.

The V call is TRBV11-2, the J call TRBJ1-3; 7 nucleotides line up with TRBD1. Germline CDR1 reads SGHAT; CDR2 reads FQNNGV. V was clipped by 5 bases and J by 4 bases; unmatched bases: 11. The CDR3 loop spans 16 amino acids. Here the CDR3 DNA reads TGTGCCAGCAGCCCCCGACAGGGAAAAGAAGGAAACACCATATATTTT. Protein product: CASSPRQGKEGNTIYF.

This clone was observed a single time. The gene calls are TRBV3-1 (or the pseudogene TRBV3-2) and TRBJ2-1; D not resolved. Germline CDR1 is LGHDT and CDR2 is YNNKEL (reference sequence). The CDR3 length is 14 residues. Trimming removed 1 base from V and 3 bases from J, with 7 bases in between. The CDR3 sequence: CASSQVPVYNEQFF. The CDR3, as DNA: TGTGCCAGCAGCCAAGTCCCAGTCTACAATGAGCAGTTCTTC.

The chain joins TRBV27 to TRBJ2-3; TRBD2 matches 7 bases. This CDR3 comprises 13 residues. The germline V gene encodes CDR1 MNHEY and CDR2 SMNVEV (reference sequence). V trimming: 10 bases; J trimming: 3 bases; junction bases outside the gene matches: 7. The CDR3 region has the DNA TGTGCCAAGACTAGCCTGGGGACAGATACGCAGTATTTT. Translating it yields CAKTSLGTDTQYF.

This clone has just one count. The genes are TRBV4-2 and TRBJ1-1; 8 bases fit TRBD1. Per germline, CDR1 LGHNA and CDR2 YNFKEQ. J lost 1 base, V lost 0 bases, and 4 bases had no gene match. The CDR3 runs 16 residues. The CDR3 DNA sequence: TGTGCCAGCAGCCAAGAGGTGACAGGGGCGAACACTGAAGCTTTCTTT. It is translated as CASSQEVTGANTEAFF.